The rows below give T cell receptor beta chains drawn from one sample of a study of shared clonotypes between healthy human individuals. Sequencing used immunoSEQ multiplex PCR; TCRdb keeps in-frame clones, though not all of them. The profile shows 180,000 or so clones, 90% to 95% of them singletons. Sequenced: naive CD4+ T cells sorted from blood. These receptors were obtained from a woman under 40 in good health. CDR3s include the opening cysteine and the closing phenylalanine or tryptophan.

TRBV28,TRBJ1-6,CASSGDRGRSSYNSPLHF
TRBV4-2,TRBJ2-5,CASSRAGGLVDETQYF
TRBV20-1,TRBJ1-2,CSASLGGHTF
TRBV5-1,TRBJ1-2,CASSSGQNYGYTF
TRBV21-1,TRBJ2-5,CAIQETQYF
TRBV28,TRBJ1-5,CASSRSGTGRLLPQHF
TRBV18,TRBJ2-7,CASSRGQTYEQYF
TRBV5-1,TRBJ2-7,CASSLGLAGDYEQYF
TRBV18,TRBJ2-7,CASSPGLFYEQYF
TRBV5-1,TRBJ1-3,CASSRTGTGDPISGNTIYF
TRBV5-4,TRBJ1-4,CASSLQGRREKLFF
TRBV15,TRBJ1-5,CATSRVGRGTHQPQHF
TRBV18,TRBJ2-7,CASSPLSDRVFPYEQYF
TRBV30,-,CAWSSSSGPSYEQYF
TRBV28,TRBJ2-7,CASSRDPTSYEQYF
TRBV7-2,TRBJ2-1,CASSLNGPHNEQFF
TRBV14,TRBJ1-2,CASSLTIGRNTNYGYTF
TRBV7-8,TRBJ2-7,CASTPASGSYEQYF
TRBV11-2,TRBJ1-2,CASSLKGSRRVNYGYTF
TRBV27,-,CASSLAGESYEQYF
TRBV15,-,CATSRDFIAGGQGVSYEQYF
TRBV18,TRBJ2-7,CASSPAYEQYF
TRBV5-4,-,CASSPGGERTSYEQYF
TRBV28,TRBJ1-2,CATKQRTGGGYTF
TRBV28,-,CASSLQGANYEQYF
TRBV27,TRBJ2-5,CASSLWAEETQYF
TRBV5-1,TRBJ1-2,CASSLEWGALNGYTF
TRBV6-1,TRBJ2-2,CASSEIRTAHTGELFF
TRBV6-7,TRBJ2-7,CASSYPILSGYSYEQYF
TRBV6-5,TRBJ2-7,CASSYSMKGTYEQYF
TRBV28,TRBJ2-7,CASSSSYEQYF